These T cell receptor beta chains were read from a single sample in a study of blood T cell repertoires in COVID-19. The table came from immunoSEQ multiplex PCR; TCRdb's copy has only in-frame clones and leaves some out. The sample has some 76,000 clones; roughly 89% are singletons. What was sequenced was peripheral blood. The receptors originated from a man aged 55 to 70 with acute or convalescent COVID-19. Both conserved end residues are trimmed from each CDR3.

V,CDR3
TRBV14,ASSQVGGTVTGELF
TRBV19,ASSVTGQGDLYT
TRBV4-1,ASSQDPTSGGRDTQY
TRBV19,ASSIAGQGMVAGGLYEQF
TRBV19,ASSILGGGRTGELF
TRBV3-1/TRBV3-2,ASSQWGLAGKFQETQY
TRBV27,ASSYLSSYEQY
TRBV15,ATRNGQGRGTQY
TRBV9,ASSDTTGASYGYT
TRBV5-1,ASSLTGATEAF
TRBV5-1,ASSLVATGTDEQY
TRBV14,ASSQTPPSGRRIYEQY
TRBV9,ASSLDSGQGASYNEQF
TRBV27,ASSSLSMLLSNQPQH
TRBV27,ASSPGQAKNIQY
TRBV5-3,ARSWGTGMMDTQY
TRBV6-5,ASSQDRGRREKLF
TRBV30,AWSGDSGANEKLF
TRBV7-3,ASSAGTGRHEQY
TRBV6-5,ASKTATEAF
TRBV3-1/TRBV3-2,ASSQPGLAGLYEQY
TRBV9,ASSVDSFSGGNTEAF